One sample yielded the 5 T cell receptor beta chains listed below, sequenced in a study of cytomegalovirus exposure and HLA in healthy donors. In the PCR, 60 Vbeta and 13 Jbeta primers were used. The table came from immunoSEQ multiplex PCR; TCRdb's copy has only in-frame clones and leaves some out. Counted here are approximately 220,000 clones, approximately 80% occurring once; the ten biggest clones make up 1.1% to 1.5%. Sequences were obtained from PBMCs. These receptors were collected from a girl aged 5-17 years in good health and CMV-seronegative.

V and J are TRBV28 and TRBJ1-5; no clear D. Germline lookup yields CDR1 MDHEN and CDR2 SYDVKM. This CDR3 has 16 residues. The V gene lost 6 bases and the J gene lost 2 bases, with 17 bases spanning the gap. The DNA for the CDR3 is TGTGCCAGCAGCCGGGGTGGTGGGAATGGCAATCAGCCCCAGCATTTT. This gives the protein CASSRGGGNGNQPQHF.

V is TRBV30 and J is TRBJ2-1; 9 positions match TRBD2. There are 16 residues in the CDR3. Germline CDR1 is GTSNPN and CDR2 is SVGIG (reference sequence). V lost 3 bases to trimming and J lost 1 base; unmatched junction nucleotides: 7. The CDR3 DNA reads TGTGCCTGGAGCCAAGCCACTAGCGGGTCCTACAATGAGCAGTTCTTC. The encoded protein is CAWSQATSGSYNEQFF.

The V gene is TRBV7-2, the J gene TRBJ2-4, with 11 nucleotides matching TRBD2. Trimming cost V 5 bases and J 6 bases; bases outside gene matches: 9. The CDR3 is 16 residues long. The germline CDR1 and CDR2 sequences are SGHTA and FQGNSA. The CDR3, as DNA: TGTGCCAGCAGCCCCCTAGCGGGAGGCTTCGGAAACATTCAGTACTTC. Translating it yields CASSPLAGGFGNIQYF.

There are a few counts of this clone. Other DNA sequences in this sample translate to the same CDR3. The chain uses TRBV5-4 and TRBJ1-1, with a weak D call TRBD1 (5 bases). This CDR3 is 14 amino acids long. Trimming pared 0 bases from V and 1 base from J, leaving 7 bases between. Germline lookup yields CDR1 SGHNT and CDR2 YYREEE (reference sequence). CDR3 protein: CASSLAGGNTEAFF. CDR3 bases: TGTGCCAGCAGCTTGGCCGGGGGGAACACTGAAGCTTTCTTT.

The chain couples TRBV2 to TRBJ2-6; D may be TRBD1 (6 bases). CDR3 length: 16 amino acids. Trimming removed 7 bases from V and 3 bases from J, with 16 bases in between. Per the germline V gene, CDR1 is SNHLY and CDR2 is FYNNEI. The CDR3 DNA reads as TGTGCCAGCACCCAAGGGGGTACCGGTGGGGCCAACGTCCTGACTTTC. Translated: CASTQGGTGGANVLTF.